This TCR beta chain appears in the sequencing data of a study of blood T cells in healthy people across ages. Total RNA was isolated from each sample in quantities of at least 6 micrograms. For the second PCR, which ran for roughly 6 to 12 cycles, a sample-barcoded 5' primer and a J-beta primer mix were used. TCRdb reprocessed the 5' RACE reads via MiXCR and lists one record per CDR3 protein. The data contain 550,000 to 750,000 distinct CDR3 sequences, around a fifth of them singletons. This CDR3 comprises 17 residues. Per germline, CDR1 MNHEY and CDR2 SVGAGI. V was pared by 2 bases and J by 6 bases, with 6 bases of the junction left unmatched.

The origin of this receptor is a man between 70 and 80 years old in good health. Sequenced sample: blood. This sequence joins TRBV6-5 and TRBJ2-2, with 13 bases aligning to TRBD2. The CDR3 spells CASSYRTSGSNAGELFF. The CDR3 DNA sequence: TGTGCCAGCAGTTACCGGACTAGCGGGAGTAATGCCGGGGAGCTGTTTTTT.